Below are 5 T cell receptor beta chains sequenced from a single sample in a study of response to subunit inactivated influenza vaccine. A single record per CDR3 protein comes from TCRdb applying MiXCR to the RT-PCR reads. The repertoire holds about 530,000 distinct CDR3 sequences, around 11% seen once, with approximately 10% in the top ten. Sequenced here: PBMCs from blood, sampled on the day of vaccination. Receptors were obtained from a man between 50 and 59 years old who received an inactivated influenza vaccine.

This clonotype showed up many times. The gene calls are TRBV12-3 or TRBV12-4 and TRBJ2-7, with TRBD1 matching over 9 bases. Trimming took 3 bases from V and 2 from J; bases not matched to a gene: 5. The CDR3 is made up of 15 amino acids. CDR3 loop: CASSFSGTGTYEQYF. CDR3 nucleotide sequence: TGTGCCAGCAGTTTCTCCGGGACAGGGACCTACGAGCAGTACTTC.

The rearrangement links TRBV11-3 to TRBJ2-1; TRBD2 agrees at 7 bases. Losses at the gene ends were 2 bases for V and 5 bases for J; bases not matched to a gene: 6. The CDR3 covers 15 residues. Germline V gene lookup returns CDR1 SGHNT and CDR2 YENEEA. CDR3 in DNA: TGTGCCAGCAGCTTATCGGGGGGAGGGAACAATGAGCAGTTCTTC. Its protein is CASSLSGGGNNEQFF.

The V and J genes are TRBV4-2 and TRBJ1-1; the match to TRBD1 covers 7 bases. Germline CDR1 reads LGHNA; CDR2 reads YNFKEQ. This CDR3 region has 15 residues. V lost 0 bases and J lost 2; bases outside the gene matches: 3. The CDR3 is CASSQDRGFNTEAFF. The CDR3 DNA follows: TGTGCCAGCAGCCAAGACAGGGGGTTTAACACTGAAGCTTTCTTT.

This clonotype was recorded many times. V and J are TRBV20-1 and TRBJ2-1, with D tentatively TRBD2 (5 bases). The CDR3 length is 12 residues. With 5 bases removed from V and 0 bases from J, the gap between germline ends came to 5 bases. CDR1 is DFQATT, CDR2 SNEGSKA, per germline (reference sequence). CDR3 coding DNA: TGCAGTGCTGAGGGCTCCTACAATGAGCAGTTCTTC. Translating gives CSAEGSYNEQFF.

This clonotype has more than one count but fewer than ten. The rearrangement joins TRBV5-1 to TRBJ2-5; tentative D call: TRBD1 (6 bases). The CDR3 consists of 16 residues. Germline V gene data show CDR1 as SGHRS and CDR2 as YFSETQ. Trimming stripped 0 bases from V and 2 bases from J, with 14 bases between. The CDR3 bases are TGCGCCAGCAGCTTGGGGACCGGGACAAGTCAAGAGACCCAGTACTTC. Translation gives CASSLGTGTSQETQYF.